These 20 T cell receptor beta chains came from one sample sequenced in a study of blood T cell repertoires in COVID-19. Sequenced by immunoSEQ multiplex PCR; TCRdb stores in-frame clones only, minus some. The sample has over 150,000 clones; around nine tenths are singletons. The sequenced sample consisted of peripheral blood. All receptors derive from a woman aged 70-85 years with COVID-19, enrolled during active disease.

The chain has TRBV30 and TRBJ1-4; D gene uncertain. The CDR3 is made up of 15 amino acids. V was trimmed by 0 bases and J by 8 bases, leaving 16 bases between them. CDR1 GTSNPN and CDR2 SVGIG come from the germline V gene (reference sequence). This CDR3 reads CAWSVKADRGEKLFF. In DNA form, the CDR3 reads TGTGCCTGGAGTGTAAAGGCCGACCGAGGGGAAAAACTGTTTTTT.

The chain has TRBV9 and TRBJ2-3, with TRBD2 matching over 10 bases. This CDR3 contains 15 residues. V gave up 3 bases and J gave up 3 bases; unmatched junction bases: 4. Germline CDR1 SGDLS, CDR2 YYNGEE. The CDR3 loop reads CASSAWTSGTDTQYF. The CDR3 region has the DNA TGTGCCAGCAGCGCCTGGACTAGCGGAACAGATACGCAGTATTTT.

The J gene is TRBJ2-1, the V gene TRBV7-3, with 15 positions matching TRBD2. Germline loops: CDR1 SGHTA, CDR2 FQGTGA. The J segment lost 7 bases and the V segment lost 5 bases, leaving 3 bases of the junction unmatched. The CDR3 sequence is 15 residues long. This CDR3 reads CASSKGLAGGNEQFF. The CDR3 bases are TGTGCCAGCAGCAAAGGACTAGCGGGAGGGAATGAGCAGTTCTTC.

J is TRBJ1-1 and V is TRBV11-2; no clear D gene. Germline CDR1 is SGHAT and CDR2 is FQNNGV. The CDR3 runs 13 residues. Trimming removed 3 bases from V and 0 bases from J, with 5 bases in between. The CDR3 bases are TGTGCCAGCAGCTTCCGGTTGAACACTGAAGCTTTCTTT. Protein sequence: CASSFRLNTEAFF.

The V and J genes are TRBV5-4 and TRBJ2-7; 7 positions match TRBD1. Trimming took 1 base from V and 3 from J; bases not matched to a gene: 10. This CDR3 is built from 16 residues. The germline CDR1 and CDR2 sequences are SGHNT and YYREEE (reference sequence). In DNA, the CDR3 is TGTGCCAGCAGCTTGATGACCGACAGGGATTTCTACGAGCAGTACTTC. This encodes CASSLMTDRDFYEQYF. The full variable domain, completed using reference TRBV5-4 and TRBJ2-7, is ETGVTQSPTHLIKTRGQQVTLRCSSQSGHNTVSWYQQALGQGPQFIFQYYREEENGRGNFPPRFSGLQFPNYSSELNVNALELDDSALYLCASSLMTDRDFYEQYFGPGTRLTVT.

This sequence joins TRBV7-9 and TRBJ2-4; 15 nucleotides agree with TRBD2. The ends lost 4 bases at V and 2 bases at J; junction bases unmatched: 6. This CDR3 is built from 18 residues. Germline loops: CDR1 SEHNR, CDR2 FQNEAQ (reference sequence). The CDR3 here is CASSSGLAGGGTKNIQYF. As DNA, the CDR3 is TGTGCCAGCAGCTCGGGACTAGCGGGAGGAGGGACCAAAAACATTCAGTACTTC.

The chain links TRBV30 to TRBJ1-6; D not resolved. V lost 0 bases and J lost 7, with 13 bases in between. Per the germline V gene, CDR1 is GTSNPN and CDR2 is SVGIG (reference sequence). CDR3 length: 15 amino acids. CDR3 nucleotide sequence: TGTGCCTGGAGTGTCTCCGTGGGCAGAAATTCACCCCTCCACTTT. Its translation is CAWSVSVGRNSPLHF.

The chain's CDR3 is CASSLTSGGSYNEQFF. The DNA of the CDR3 is TGCGCCAGCAGCCTAACTAGCGGAGGTTCCTACAATGAGCAGTTCTTC. The chain couples TRBV5-1 to TRBJ2-1, with 8 bases aligning to TRBD2. The trim removed 4 bases at V and 1 base at J, leaving 7 bases unmatched. CDR3 length equals 16 residues. Germline V lookup: CDR1 SGHRS, CDR2 YFSETQ.

The V gene is TRBV7-2, the J gene TRBJ2-7; D may be TRBD2 (7 bases). V lost 5 bases and J lost 12, with 20 bases in between. Per germline, CDR1 SGHTA and CDR2 FQGNSA. The CDR3 sequence is 13 residues long. CDR3 DNA: TGTGCCAGCAGCCCAGGGGCGGGAGTGATCCTGTACTTC. It is translated as CASSPGAGVILYF.

CDR3 coding DNA: TGTGCCAGCAGGGGGCCTATAATGAATGAGCAGTTCTTC. It is translated as CASRGPIMNEQFF. The chain combines TRBV6-5 with TRBJ2-1; D is possibly TRBD1 (5 bases). In germline, CDR1 is MNHEY, CDR2 SVGAGI. V was pared by 6 bases and J by 7 bases, with 13 bases between. The CDR3 consists of 13 residues.

The chain has TRBV6-2 or TRBV6-3 and TRBJ2-7, with 9 bases identical to TRBD2. The V gene end was trimmed by 5 bases and the J gene end by 0 bases; junction bases not matched to a gene: 8. The CDR3 is made up of 16 amino acids. Germline lookup yields CDR1 MNHEY and CDR2 SVGEGT. In DNA form, the CDR3 reads TGTGCCAGCAGTCCGCTAGCGGGGCCGGGCTCCTACGAGCAGTACTTC. As protein: CASSPLAGPGSYEQYF.

This chain joins TRBV3-1 (or the pseudogene TRBV3-2) and TRBJ1-5; 7 positions match TRBD1. Germline V gene data show CDR1 as LGHDT and CDR2 as YNNKEL (reference sequence). The CDR3 runs to 18 residues. V lost 1 base, J lost 4 bases, and 13 bases stayed unmatched. The CDR3 DNA reads TGTGCCAGCAGCCAAGTCCACGGGACAGACCCGGATAATCAGCCCCAGCATTTT. It codes for CASSQVHGTDPDNQPQHF.

CDR3 residues: CASILSGRRNEQFF. The CDR3 DNA follows: TGTGCCAGCATTCTTAGCGGGAGGAGGAATGAGCAGTTCTTC. The J gene is TRBJ2-1, the V gene TRBV28; 10 bases match TRBD2. The CDR3 covers 14 residues. CDR1 is MDHEN and CDR2 is SYDVKM in the germline V gene. V was clipped by 7 bases and J by 7 bases; unmatched bases: 7.

The gene calls are TRBV19 and TRBJ2-7; the D gene is possibly TRBD2 (6 bases). CDR1 is LNHDA and CDR2 is SQIVND in the germline V gene (reference sequence). With 3 bases removed from V and 7 bases from J, the gap between germline ends came to 16 bases. The CDR3 consists of 14 residues. The CDR3 DNA is TGTGCCAGTAGTATCGGGGCTCCTGCGGGGGAGCAGTACTTC. This sequence encodes CASSIGAPAGEQYF.

The rearrangement joins TRBV7-2 to TRBJ1-1; D is undetermined. Germline lookup yields CDR1 SGHTA and CDR2 FQGNSA. V lost 5 bases and J lost 0, with 10 bases in between. The CDR3 covers 14 residues. The CDR3 DNA reads TGTGCCAGCAGCACCAGCGTGGTGAACACTGAAGCTTTCTTT. Its translation: CASSTSVVNTEAFF.

This clone came up a few times. V usage is TRBV30 and J usage is TRBJ1-1; D may be TRBD1 (6 bases). V gave up 0 bases and J gave up 6 bases, with 11 bases separating them. CDR3 length equals 13 residues. Germline V gene data show CDR1 as GTSNPN and CDR2 as SVGIG (reference sequence). The CDR3 is CAWSVGQRAEAFF. CDR3 nucleotides: TGTGCCTGGAGTGTAGGACAGAGGGCTGAAGCTTTCTTT.

V gene TRBV7-9 combines with J gene TRBJ1-4; D is ambiguous. V lost 2 bases and J 0 bases, leaving 10 bases between the germline ends. Germline lookup yields CDR1 SEHNR and CDR2 FQNEAQ (reference sequence). This CDR3 is 16 amino acids long. In DNA, the CDR3 is TGTGCCAGCAGCTTAAGGTCCGGGGCAACTAATGAAAAACTGTTTTTT. Translating gives CASSLRSGATNEKLFF.

The rearrangement links TRBV6-5 to TRBJ1-6; weak D call: TRBD1 (6 bases). The CDR3 is 12 residues long. CDR1 is MNHEY and CDR2 is SVGAGI in the germline V gene. V lost 5 bases to trimming and J lost 9 bases, with 8 bases between them. CDR3 in amino acids: CASSLRGSPLHF. As DNA, the CDR3 is TGTGCCAGCAGTCTCAGGGGTTCACCCCTCCACTTT.

This chain joins TRBV7-9 and TRBJ1-5, with D possibly being TRBD1 (5 bases). CDR3 length: 15 residues. The germline gives CDR1 SEHNR, CDR2 FQNEAQ (reference sequence). The V and J ends lost 4 bases and 4 bases respectively, with 14 bases between them. Here the CDR3 reads CASSWGRAGNQPQHF. CDR3 DNA: TGTGCCAGCAGCTGGGGGAGGGCAGGTAATCAGCCCCAGCATTTT.

This chain uses TRBV11-2 with TRBJ2-7, with 7 nucleotides matching TRBD1. Germline CDR1 is SGHAT and CDR2 is FQNNGV. This CDR3 comprises 15 residues. V was pared by 1 base and J by 4 bases, with 7 bases of the junction left unmatched. The CDR3 DNA reads TGTGCCAGCAGCTTAGTGACAGGGCCGTTATACGAGCAGTACTTC. Translation gives CASSLVTGPLYEQYF. The full variable domain, with the rest looked up from reference TRBV11-2 and TRBJ2-7, is EAGVAQSPRYKIIEKRQSVAFWCNPISGHATLYWYQQILGQGPKLLIQFQNNGVVDDSQLPKDRFSAERLKGVDSTLKIQPAKLEDSAVYLCASSLVTGPLYEQYFGPGTRLTVT.